This T cell receptor (beta chain) was sequenced for a study of response to subunit inactivated influenza vaccine. Study-wide findings and caveats: The authors offered the suggestion that each seasonal influenza vaccination recruits few new T cells.

TCRdb passed the RT-PCR reads through MiXCR, listing each CDR3 protein once. Counted here are roughly 700,000 distinct CDR3 sequences, approximately 14% occurring once; the ten biggest clones make up around 6.5%. Trimming pared 8 bases from V and 0 bases from J, leaving 8 bases between. Germline V gene lookup returns CDR1 SGHTA and CDR2 FQGNSA. The CDR3 is made up of 13 amino acids. This clonotype was picked up many times. Its antigen is unknown. This chain links TRBV7-2 with TRBJ2-4; D tentatively reads TRBD1 or TRBD2 (5 bases each). This receptor was taken from a middle-aged man who received an inactivated influenza vaccine. The input for sequencing was PBMCs from blood, taken 14 days before vaccination. The CDR3 reads CASRGTAKNIQYF. The CDR3 nucleotides are TGTGCCAGCCGAGGGACAGCCAAAAACATTCAGTACTTC.